The 9 T cell receptor beta chains below come from one sample, sequenced in a study of OX40 agonist ivuxolimab in advanced cancers. Clones were read by immunoSEQ multiplex PCR, and TCRdb kept only the in-frame ones, dropping some. The sample lists 45,000 to 55,000 clones, approximately 94% occurring once. The source was CD4+ or CD8+ T cells sorted from blood, collected in a trial of the OX40 agonist ivuxolimab. The source of these receptors is an adult with an advanced solid tumor such as melanoma, head and neck, liver or kidney cancer.

The V call is TRBV14, the J call TRBJ2-6, with unresolved D. V lost 5 bases to trimming and J lost 6 bases, with 5 bases between them. The CDR3 is 12 residues long. CDR1 and CDR2 from the germline V gene are SGHDN and FVKESK. The CDR3 spells CASSWSANVLTF. CDR3 in DNA: TGTGCCAGCAGCTGGTCGGCCAACGTCCTGACTTTC. Full variable domain (missing parts from reference TRBV14 and TRBJ2-6): EAGVTQFPSHSVIEKGQTVTLRCDPISGHDNLYWYRRVMGKEIKFLLHFVKESKQDESGMPNNRFLAERTGGTYSTLKVQPAELEDSGVYFCASSWSANVLTFGAGSRLTVL.

The chain joins TRBV6-5 to TRBJ1-2, with 12 bases identical to TRBD1. CDR3 length: 15 residues. Trimming took 2 bases from V and 7 from J; bases not matched to a gene: 5. The germline V gene has CDR1 MNHEY and CDR2 SVGAGI. CDR3 amino acids: CASSYRDRGLSGYTF. The CDR3 bases are TGTGCCAGCAGTTACCGGGACAGGGGGCTTAGTGGCTACACCTTC.

The rearrangement links TRBV4-3 to TRBJ2-5, with D unresolved. This CDR3 is built from 13 residues. With 3 bases removed from V and 5 bases from J, the gap between germline ends came to 10 bases. From germline, CDR1 is LGHNA and CDR2 YSLEER. The CDR3 spells CASSQVLGETQYF. In DNA, the CDR3 is TGCGCCAGCAGCCAGGTATTGGGTGAGACCCAGTACTTC.

The rearrangement joins TRBV30 to TRBJ1-1, with D perhaps TRBD1 (5 bases). Germline lookup yields CDR1 GTSNPN and CDR2 SVGIG (reference sequence). The CDR3 has 12 amino acids. Trimming pared 5 bases from V and 1 base from J, leaving 8 bases between. The CDR3 nucleotides are TGTGCCTGGGACAGTGGGAACACTGAAGCTTTCTTT. It yields the protein CAWDSGNTEAFF. The variable domain in full, with the rest retrieved from reference TRBV30 and TRBJ1-1, is SQTIHQWPATLVQPVGSPLSLECTVEGTSNPNLYWYRQAAGRGLQLLFYSVGIGQISSEVPQNLSASRPQDRQFILSSKKLLLSDSGFYLCAWDSGNTEAFFGQGTRLTVV.

J is TRBJ2-7 and V is TRBV11-2; 8 bases agree with TRBD2. Germline CDR1 and CDR2: SGHAT and FQNNGV. There are 15 residues in the CDR3. Trimming removed 5 bases from V and 5 bases from J; junction bases left unmatched: 11. The CDR3 sequence is CASSALWREVNEQYF. DNA of the CDR3: TGTGCCAGCAGCGCGTTGTGGCGGGAGGTCAACGAGCAGTACTTC.

Here the CDR3 DNA reads TGCGCCAGCAGCTTGGCCGTAGCGGGAGAGGCCGGGGAGCTGTTTTTT. Encoded protein: CASSLAVAGEAGELFF. The V and J genes are TRBV5-1 and TRBJ2-2; 9 nucleotides line up with TRBD2. V trimming: 0 bases; J trimming: 6 bases; junction bases outside the gene matches: 6. This CDR3 contains 16 residues. The germline gives CDR1 SGHRS, CDR2 YFSETQ.

The sample holds one count of this clone. This chain connects TRBV2 to TRBJ2-5; TRBD2 agrees at 13 bases. This CDR3 is 17 amino acids long. V was clipped by 5 bases and J by 2 bases; unmatched bases: 8. CDR1 is SNHLY, CDR2 FYNNEI, per germline. The CDR3 here is CASSPGLAGALQETQYF. CDR3 nucleotides: TGTGCCAGCAGTCCCGGACTAGCGGGAGCTTTACAAGAGACCCAGTACTTC. The full variable domain, with the rest looked up from reference TRBV2 and TRBJ2-5, is EPEVTQTPSHQVTQMGQEVILRCVPISNHLYFYWYRQILGQKVEFLVSFYNNEISEKSEIFDDQFSVERPDGSNFTLKIRSTKLEDSAMYFCASSPGLAGALQETQYFGPGTRLLVL.

This chain connects TRBV28 to TRBJ2-1; D is possibly TRBD2 (5 bases). The CDR3 is made up of 12 amino acids. The germline V gene has CDR1 MDHEN and CDR2 SYDVKM. V was trimmed by 7 bases and J by 1 base, leaving 5 bases between them. In DNA form, the CDR3 reads TGTGCCAGCACGGGATCCTACAATGAGCAGTTCTTC. Protein: CASTGSYNEQFF.

The chain links TRBV5-1 to TRBJ1-1; D may be TRBD1 (5 bases). This CDR3 spans 12 amino acids. Germline values: CDR1 SGHRS, CDR2 YFSETQ. V lost 7 bases and J lost 7, with 14 bases in between. CDR3 DNA: TGCGCCAGCCATGACAGTTTCGATGAAGCTTTCTTT. As protein: CASHDSFDEAFF.